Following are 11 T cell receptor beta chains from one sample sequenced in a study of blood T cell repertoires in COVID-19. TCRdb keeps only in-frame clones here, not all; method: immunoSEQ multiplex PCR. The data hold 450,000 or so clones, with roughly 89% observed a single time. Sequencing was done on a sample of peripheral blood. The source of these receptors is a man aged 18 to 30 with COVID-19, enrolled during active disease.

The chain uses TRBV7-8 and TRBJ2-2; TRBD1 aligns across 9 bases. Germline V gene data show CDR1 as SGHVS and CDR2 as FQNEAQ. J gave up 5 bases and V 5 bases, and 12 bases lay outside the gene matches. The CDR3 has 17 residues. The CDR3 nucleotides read TGTGCCAGCAGCACACCCTCCGACAGGGGGGCGACCGGGGAGCTGTTTTTT. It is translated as CASSTPSDRGATGELFF.

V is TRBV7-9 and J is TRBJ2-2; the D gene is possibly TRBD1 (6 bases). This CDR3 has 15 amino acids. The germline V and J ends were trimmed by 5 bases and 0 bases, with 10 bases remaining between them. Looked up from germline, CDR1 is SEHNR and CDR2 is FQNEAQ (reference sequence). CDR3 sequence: CASSEQGPNTGELFF. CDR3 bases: TGTGCCAGCAGCGAACAGGGACCGAACACCGGGGAGCTGTTTTTT. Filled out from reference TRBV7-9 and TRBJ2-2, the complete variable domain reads DTGVSQNPRHKITKRGQNVTFRCDPISEHNRLYWYRQTLGQGPEFLTYFQNEAQLEKSRLLSDRFSAERPKGSFSTLEIQRTEQGDSAMYLCASSEQGPNTGELFFGEGSRLTVL.

DNA of the CDR3: TGTGCCAGCAGCTTAGCGGGAGCGGGTCCCACGGGTACGCAGTATTTT. This encodes CASSLAGAGPTGTQYF. The chain employs TRBV7-9 and TRBJ2-3; tentatively, D is TRBD2 (6 bases). The V end was cut by 0 bases, the J end by 8 bases, with 18 bases between. Germline CDR1 SEHNR, CDR2 FQNEAQ (reference sequence). CDR3 length equals 16 residues.

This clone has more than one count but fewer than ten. As DNA, the CDR3 is TGTGCCAGCAGTGAAGATCTTCGGTCACCCCAGCATTTT. Protein product: CASSEDLRSPQHF. The chain employs TRBV6-1 and TRBJ1-5; the D is unclear. Between the trimmed V and J ends, which lost 1 base and 10 bases, there was a span of 11 bases. Germline V CDR1 and CDR2: MNHNS, SASEGT. This CDR3 is 13 amino acids long.

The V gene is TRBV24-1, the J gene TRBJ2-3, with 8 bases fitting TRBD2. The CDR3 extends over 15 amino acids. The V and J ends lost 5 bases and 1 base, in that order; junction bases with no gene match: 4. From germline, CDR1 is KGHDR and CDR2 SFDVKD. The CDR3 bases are TGTGCCACCAGTGCACGGGAGGGGGGCACAGATACGCAGTATTTT. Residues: CATSAREGGTDTQYF.

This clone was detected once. CDR3 region: CASSGLANEQFF. CDR3 sequence (DNA): TGTGCCAGCAGCGGGCTAGCGAATGAGCAGTTCTTC. The gene calls are TRBV9 and TRBJ2-1, with D perhaps TRBD2 (6 bases). V gave up 3 bases and J gave up 7 bases, with 8 bases separating them. The CDR3 contains 12 residues. CDR1 and CDR2 from the germline V gene are SGDLS and YYNGEE.

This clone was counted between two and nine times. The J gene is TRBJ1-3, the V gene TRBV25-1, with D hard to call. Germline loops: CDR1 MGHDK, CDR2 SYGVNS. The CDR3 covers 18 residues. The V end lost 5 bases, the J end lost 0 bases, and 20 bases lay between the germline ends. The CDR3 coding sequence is TGTGCCAGCAGTCCCCCATATACTACACTGAGCTCTGGAAACACCATATATTTT. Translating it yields CASSPPYTTLSSGNTIYF.

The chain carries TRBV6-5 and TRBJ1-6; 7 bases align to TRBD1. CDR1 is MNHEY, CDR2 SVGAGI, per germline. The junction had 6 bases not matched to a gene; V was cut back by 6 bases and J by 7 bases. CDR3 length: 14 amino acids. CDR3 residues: CASRPRQGNSPLHF. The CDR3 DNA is TGTGCCAGCAGGCCCCGACAGGGAAATTCACCCCTCCACTTT.

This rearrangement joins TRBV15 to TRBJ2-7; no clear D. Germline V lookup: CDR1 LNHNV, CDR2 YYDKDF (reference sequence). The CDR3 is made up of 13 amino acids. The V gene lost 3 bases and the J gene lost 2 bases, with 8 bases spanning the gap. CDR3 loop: CATSSARTYEQYF. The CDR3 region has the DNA TGTGCCACCAGCAGTGCCAGAACCTACGAGCAGTACTTC.

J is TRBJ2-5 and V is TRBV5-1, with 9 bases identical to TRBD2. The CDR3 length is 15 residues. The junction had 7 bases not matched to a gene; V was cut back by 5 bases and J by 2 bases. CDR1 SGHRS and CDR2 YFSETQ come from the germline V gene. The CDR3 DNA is TGCGCCAGCAGAGTCACCGCGGGGGGGCAAGAGACCCAGTACTTC. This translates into CASRVTAGGQETQYF. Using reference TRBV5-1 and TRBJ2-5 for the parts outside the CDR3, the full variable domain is KAGVTQTPRYLIKTRGQQVTLSCSPISGHRSVSWYQQTPGQGLQFLFEYFSETQRNKGNFPGRFSGRQFSNSRSEMNVSTLELGDSALYLCASRVTAGGQETQYFGPGTRLLVL.

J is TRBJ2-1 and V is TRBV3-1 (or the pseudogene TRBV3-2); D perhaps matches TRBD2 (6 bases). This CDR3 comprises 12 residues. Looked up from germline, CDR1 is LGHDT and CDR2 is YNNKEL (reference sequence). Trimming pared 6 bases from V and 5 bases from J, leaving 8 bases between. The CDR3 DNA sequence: TGTGCCAGCAGACGACTAGACAATGAGCAGTTCTTC. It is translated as CASRRLDNEQFF.